The source of this TCR beta chain is a study of PD-1 blockade in classical Hodgkin lymphoma. The length of the CDR3 is 16 residues. V dropped 5 bases and J dropped 6; count of bases not matched to a gene: 6. Germline V gives CDR1 SGHNT, CDR2 YENEEA. The study's findings and limits: Lower baseline TCR diversity marked trial partial responders and progressors. Reports described newly diagnosed patients as having lower baseline TCR diversity than healthy donors.

In regard to this clone: The antigen remains unidentified.

In every patient, relapse followed autologous stem cell transplantation, while exposure to brentuximab vedotin differed. Libraries were prepared by immunoSEQ multiplex PCR; TCRdb keeps only in-frame clonotypes and omits some of them. Of roughly 9,900 clones listed, 92% are singletons. Sample: peripheral blood mononuclear cells (PBMCs), taken at baseline. The sequence came from a human donor with classical Hodgkin lymphoma. The genes are TRBV11-3 and TRBJ2-1; 14 bases line up with TRBD2. The DNA of the CDR3 is TGTGCCAGCAGCGGACCCGGGACTAGCGGGGGCAATGAGCAGTTCTTC. Protein product: CASSGPGTSGGNEQFF.